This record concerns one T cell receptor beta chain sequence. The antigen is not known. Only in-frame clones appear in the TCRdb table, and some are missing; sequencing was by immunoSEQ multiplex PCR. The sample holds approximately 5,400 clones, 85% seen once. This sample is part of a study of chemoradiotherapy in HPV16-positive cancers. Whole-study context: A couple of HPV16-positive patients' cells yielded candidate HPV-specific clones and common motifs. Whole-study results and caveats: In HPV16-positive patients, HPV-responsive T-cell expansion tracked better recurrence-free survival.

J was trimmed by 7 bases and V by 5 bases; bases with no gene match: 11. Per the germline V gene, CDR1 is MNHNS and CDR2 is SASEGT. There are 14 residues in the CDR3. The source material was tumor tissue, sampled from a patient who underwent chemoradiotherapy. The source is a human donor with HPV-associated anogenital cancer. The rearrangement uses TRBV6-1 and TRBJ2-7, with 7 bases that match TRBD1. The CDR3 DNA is TGTGCCAGCAGTTCATGGACAGGTATGGGAGAGCAGTACGTC. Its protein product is CASSSWTGMGEQYV.